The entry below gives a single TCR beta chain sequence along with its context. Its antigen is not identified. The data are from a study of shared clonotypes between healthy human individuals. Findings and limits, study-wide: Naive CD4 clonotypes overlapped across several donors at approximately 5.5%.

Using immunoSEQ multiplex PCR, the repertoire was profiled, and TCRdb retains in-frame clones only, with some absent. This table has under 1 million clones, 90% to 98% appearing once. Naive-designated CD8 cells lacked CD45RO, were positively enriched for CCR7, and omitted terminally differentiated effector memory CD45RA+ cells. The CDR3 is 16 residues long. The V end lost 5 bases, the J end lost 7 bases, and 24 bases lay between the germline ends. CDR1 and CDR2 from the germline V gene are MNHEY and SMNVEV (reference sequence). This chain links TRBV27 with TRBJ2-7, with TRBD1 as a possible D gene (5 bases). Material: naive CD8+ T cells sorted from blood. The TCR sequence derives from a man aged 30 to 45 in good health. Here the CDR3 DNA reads TGTGCCAGCAGTCCGGCTCGACAGACACTTGTGAAGGAGCAGTACTTC. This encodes CASSPARQTLVKEQYF.